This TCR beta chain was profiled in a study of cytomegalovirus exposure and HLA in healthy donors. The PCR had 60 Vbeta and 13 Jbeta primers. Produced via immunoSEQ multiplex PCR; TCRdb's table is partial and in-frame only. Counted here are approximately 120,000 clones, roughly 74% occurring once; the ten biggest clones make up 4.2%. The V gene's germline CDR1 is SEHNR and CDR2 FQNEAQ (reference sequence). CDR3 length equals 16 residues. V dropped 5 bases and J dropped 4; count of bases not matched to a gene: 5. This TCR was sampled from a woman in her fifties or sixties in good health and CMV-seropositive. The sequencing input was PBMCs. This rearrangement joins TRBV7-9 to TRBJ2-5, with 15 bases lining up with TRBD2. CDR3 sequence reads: CASSQGLAGGPETQYF. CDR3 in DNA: TGTGCCAGCAGCCAAGGACTAGCGGGGGGGCCAGAGACCCAGTACTTC.